The 28 T cell receptor beta chains below were found in one sample sequenced in a study of control samples from healthy donors and cancer patients. This table comes from immunoSEQ multiplex PCR, and its TCRdb copy is limited to in-frame clones, with some not included. The profile shows 90,000 to 130,000 clones, approximately 80% of them singletons. The sample taken for sequencing was blood. The receptors stem from a young man in good health.

The V call is TRBV6-2 or TRBV6-3, the J call TRBJ1-1; 7 bases agree with TRBD1. The V segment lost 5 bases and the J segment 1 base; nucleotides outside the gene matches: 7. Germline V gene lookup returns CDR1 MNHEY and CDR2 SVGEGT. The CDR3 covers 15 residues. CDR3 coding DNA: TGTGCCAGCAGTGCCCTAAGGACAGGGAACACTGAAGCTTTCTTT. It is translated as CASSALRTGNTEAFF.

This clone was counted a few times. The V gene is TRBV29-1, the J gene TRBJ2-3; 15 nucleotides line up with TRBD2. CDR3 length: 18 residues. Germline CDR1 and CDR2: SQVTM and ANQGSEA. V dropped 6 bases and J dropped 0; count of bases not matched to a gene: 10. For the CDR3, the DNA is TGCAGCGTCCGACGATGGGGGACTAGCGGGAGGAGCACAGATACGCAGTATTTT. Translated, it gives CSVRRWGTSGRSTDTQYF.

This chain uses TRBV6-6 with TRBJ1-1; a possible D gene is TRBD1 (6 bases). From germline, CDR1 is MNHNY and CDR2 SVGAGI (reference sequence). The CDR3 sequence is 13 residues long. Trimming removed 0 bases from V and 8 bases from J, with 10 bases in between. CDR3: CASSYSGGQEAFF. The CDR3 nucleotides are TGTGCCAGCAGTTACTCTGGTGGACAGGAAGCTTTCTTT.

A word on this clone: One end of the junction is discordant with germline, which a read error may explain. For the CDR3, the DNA is TGCGCCAGCAGGTTGGGACTAGCGGCTGGGAACGAGCAGTACTTC. This encodes CASRLGLAAGNEQYF. The chain joins TRBV5-1 to TRBJ2-7; 11 nucleotides align to TRBD2. The CDR3 extends over 15 amino acids. Germline loops: CDR1 SGHRS, CDR2 YFSETQ.

This chain joins TRBV24-1 and TRBJ1-2, with D unresolved. The CDR3 runs to 12 residues. V lost 4 bases, J lost 8 bases, and 10 bases lay in between. Germline V gene sequence: CDR1 KGHDR, CDR2 SFDVKD. The CDR3 bases are TGTGCCACCAGTGACCAAGGGTTCGGCTACACCTTC. Translated, it gives CATSDQGFGYTF.

CDR3 nucleotides: TGTGCCAGCACTAGGGGGGCAGGGGGAGCCTACAATGAGCAGTTCTTC. It encodes CASTRGAGGAYNEQFF. V and J are TRBV7-6 and TRBJ2-1; perhaps TRBD1 as D (7 bases). The CDR3 is 16 residues long. With 7 bases removed from V and 2 bases from J, the gap between germline ends came to 18 bases. The germline gives CDR1 SGHVS, CDR2 FNYEAQ.

V and J are TRBV5-8 and TRBJ1-4; possible D gene TRBD1, 5 bases. Germline-derived CDR1 and CDR2 are SGHTS and YDEGEE. Trimming left V 1 base short and J 10 bases short, with 17 bases between. The CDR3 totals 15 residues. The CDR3 DNA follows: TGTGCCAGCAGCTTGCCGTCAATCGTTGACAGAAAACTGTTTTTT. It encodes CASSLPSIVDRKLFF.

This rearrangement joins TRBV4-2 to TRBJ1-6; unclear D gene. Germline values: CDR1 LGHNA, CDR2 YNFKEQ. The length of the CDR3 is 19 residues. V was clipped by 0 bases and J by 0 bases, with 15 bases between them. The CDR3 DNA follows: TGTGCCAGCAGCCAAGAGAGTCAGGCCGCGAGCTCCTATAATTCACCCCTCCACTTT. This sequence encodes CASSQESQAASSYNSPLHF.

The chain has TRBV18 and TRBJ1-2; D remains ambiguous. Germline values: CDR1 KGHSH, CDR2 LQKENI. This CDR3 contains 15 residues. Between the trimmed V and J ends, which lost 1 base and 0 bases, there was a span of 9 bases. The chain's CDR3 is CASSPQAPSNYGYTF. As DNA, the CDR3 is TGTGCCAGCTCACCACAGGCTCCCTCTAACTATGGCTACACCTTC.

The sample holds one count of this clone. The gene calls are TRBV5-1 and TRBJ2-5; D may be TRBD1 or TRBD2 (5 bases each). The V and J ends lost 6 bases and 5 bases respectively, with 14 bases between them. The CDR3 has 13 amino acids. The germline gives CDR1 SGHRS, CDR2 YFSETQ. CDR3 amino acids: CASTKGRGETQYF. CDR3 nucleotide sequence: TGCGCCAGCACGAAGGGACGAGGGGAGACCCAGTACTTC. The entire variable domain, with the rest obtained from reference TRBV5-1 and TRBJ2-5, is as follows: KAGVTQTPRYLIKTRGQQVTLSCSPISGHRSVSWYQQTPGQGLQFLFEYFSETQRNKGNFPGRFSGRQFSNSRSEMNVSTLELGDSALYLCASTKGRGETQYFGPGTRLLVL.

This rearrangement joins TRBV10-2 to TRBJ1-2; D is possibly TRBD1 (5 bases). The germline CDR1 and CDR2 sequences are WSHSY and SAAADI. V lost 6 bases, J lost 8 bases, and 13 bases lay in between. This CDR3 has 12 residues. The CDR3 protein is CASSPGLHGYTF. The CDR3 region has the DNA TGCGCCAGCAGCCCGGGACTGCACGGCTACACCTTC.

The V and J genes are TRBV5-1 and TRBJ2-5; 9 bases agree with TRBD2. The germline V gene has CDR1 SGHRS and CDR2 YFSETQ. The CDR3 is 16 residues long. Trimming at V came to 4 bases and at J to 2 bases, leaving 9 bases not matched to a gene. DNA for the CDR3: TGCGCCAGCAGCCGAGGCGCGGGGGGGCGTCAAGAGACCCAGTACTTC. It encodes CASSRGAGGRQETQYF.

This sequence joins TRBV2 and TRBJ2-3; 9 positions match TRBD1. Germline loops: CDR1 SNHLY, CDR2 FYNNEI. The junction had 5 bases not matched to a gene; V was cut back by 6 bases and J by 1 base. The CDR3 contains 15 residues. Here the CDR3 reads CASSGTGWGTDTQYF. The CDR3 DNA is TGTGCCAGCAGCGGGACAGGGTGGGGCACAGATACGCAGTATTTT. Filled out from reference TRBV2 and TRBJ2-3, the complete variable domain reads EPEVTQTPSHQVTQMGQEVILRCVPISNHLYFYWYRQILGQKVEFLVSFYNNEISEKSEIFDDQFSVERPDGSNFTLKIRSTKLEDSAMYFCASSGTGWGTDTQYFGPGTRLTVL.

This sequence joins TRBV27 and TRBJ2-2, with a weak D call TRBD1 (6 bases). The CDR3 contains 15 residues. Trimming pared 4 bases from V and 4 bases from J, leaving 13 bases between. CDR1 MNHEY and CDR2 SMNVEV come from the germline V gene (reference sequence). CDR3 residues: CASSYRGSVTGELFF. The CDR3 DNA is TGTGCCAGCAGTTATAGGGGGTCGGTCACCGGGGAGCTGTTTTTT.

This sequence joins TRBV7-9 and TRBJ1-4; D is possibly TRBD1 (6 bases). Trimming left V 4 bases short and J 5 bases short, with 17 bases between. The CDR3 length is 16 residues. Germline assignment: CDR1 SEHNR and CDR2 FQNEAQ (reference sequence). The CDR3: CASSSAPTGRNEKLFF. In DNA, the CDR3 is TGTGCCAGCAGCTCTGCGCCGACAGGTCGAAATGAAAAACTGTTTTTT.

Concerning this clone: This sample also contains other DNA sequences that code for the same CDR3. This rearrangement joins TRBV19 to TRBJ2-1; 13 bases align to TRBD2. The CDR3 contains 15 residues. CDR1 is LNHDA and CDR2 is SQIVND in the germline V gene (reference sequence). Losses at the gene ends were 4 bases for V and 3 bases for J; bases not matched to a gene: 0. The CDR3 spells CASSRTSGGYNEQFF. CDR3 nucleotides: TGTGCCAGTAGTAGGACTAGCGGGGGCTACAATGAGCAGTTCTTC.

This chain uses TRBV4-1 with TRBJ2-7; TRBD1 matches 7 bases. There are 15 residues in the CDR3. The V and J ends lost 3 bases and 4 bases, in that order; junction bases with no gene match: 9. The germline gives CDR1 MGHRA, CDR2 YSYEKL. CDR3: CASSQNRDSQYEQYV. The CDR3 DNA reads TGCGCCAGCAGCCAGAACCGGGACAGCCAGTACGAGCAGTACGTC.

The chain couples TRBV3-1 (or the pseudogene TRBV3-2) to TRBJ2-1; 8 bases are a match to TRBD2. CDR1 and CDR2 (germline): LGHDT, YNNKEL (reference sequence). The J segment lost 7 bases and the V segment lost 6 bases, leaving 14 bases of the junction unmatched. The CDR3 sequence is 16 residues long. CDR3: CASSFFGGAWVNEQFF. In DNA, the CDR3 is TGTGCCAGCAGTTTTTTCGGGGGGGCGTGGGTAAATGAGCAGTTCTTC.

The V and J genes are TRBV6-5 and TRBJ1-2, with D maybe TRBD1 (6 bases). Germline CDR1 reads MNHEY; CDR2 reads SVGAGI. Trimming stripped 6 bases from V and 4 bases from J, with 15 bases between. CDR3 length: 14 amino acids. Written as DNA, the CDR3 is TGTGCCAGCAGCCCCCGGGACACCATCTATGGCTACACCTTC. Its translation is CASSPRDTIYGYTF.

The V gene is TRBV9, the J gene TRBJ2-2, with 7 nucleotides matching TRBD2. From germline, CDR1 is SGDLS and CDR2 YYNGEE. After removal of 0 bases from V and 6 bases from J, the junction contained 5 bases not matched to a gene. The CDR3 spans 15 residues. The CDR3 region is CASSVAVAGAGELFF. The CDR3 DNA sequence: TGTGCCAGCAGCGTAGCGGTGGCGGGGGCCGGGGAGCTGTTTTTT. Variable domain in full (rest from reference TRBV9 and TRBJ2-2): DSGVTQTPKHLITATGQRVTLRCSPRSGDLSVYWYQQSLDQGLQFLIQYYNGEERAKGNILERFSAQQFPDLHSELNLSSLELGDSALYFCASSVAVAGAGELFFGEGSRLTVL.

The V call is TRBV5-1, the J call TRBJ2-7; TRBD1 matches at 11 bases. Germline CDR1 is SGHRS and CDR2 is YFSETQ. The CDR3 totals 14 residues. J was trimmed by 3 bases and V by 2 bases; bases with no gene match: 1. CDR3 bases: TGCGCCAGCAGCTTAGGGACAGGGGGCTACGAGCAGTACGTC. The encoded protein is CASSLGTGGYEQYV.

CDR3 DNA sequence: TGTGCCAGCAGCTTTAAAGTGACAGGGATTTCCTACAATGAGCAGTTCTTC. Encoded protein: CASSFKVTGISYNEQFF. V gene TRBV5-8 combines with J gene TRBJ2-1; 7 positions agree with TRBD1. Trimming removed 2 bases from V and 1 base from J; junction bases left unmatched: 9. Germline V CDR1 and CDR2: SGHTS, YDEGEE. The CDR3 runs 17 residues.

This chain connects TRBV28 to TRBJ2-2; no clear D. V lost 3 bases, J lost 4 bases, and 9 bases lay in between. CDR3 size: 14 residues. Germline values: CDR1 MDHEN, CDR2 SYDVKM. CDR3 DNA: TGTGCCAGCAGTTTGGGTGCGGTCACCGGGGAGCTGTTTTTT. This gives the protein CASSLGAVTGELFF.

V is TRBV7-6 and J is TRBJ2-6; 8 bases line up with TRBD1. V was pared by 1 base and J by 0 bases, with 2 bases of the junction left unmatched. The CDR3 has 17 amino acids. CDR1 and CDR2 from the germline V gene are SGHVS and FNYEAQ. CDR3 in DNA: TGTGCCAGCAGCTTAGGGACAGGGCCCTCTGGGGCCAACGTCCTGACTTTC. Amino acids: CASSLGTGPSGANVLTF.

This chain links TRBV11-1 with TRBJ1-1; D remains ambiguous. CDR1 is SGHAT and CDR2 is FQDESV in the germline V gene (reference sequence). The CDR3 runs to 13 residues. V lost 5 bases, J lost 3 bases, and 10 bases lay in between. CDR3 sequence: CASSTVVHTEAFF. The CDR3, as DNA: TGTGCCAGCAGCACAGTAGTTCACACTGAAGCTTTCTTT.

The chain employs TRBV27 and TRBJ2-6; D is possibly TRBD1 (6 bases). Germline V gene data show CDR1 as MNHEY and CDR2 as SMNVEV (reference sequence). The CDR3 totals 17 residues. V lost 5 bases and J 0 bases, leaving 14 bases between the germline ends. This chain's CDR3 is CASSLRQAISGANVLTF. CDR3 in DNA: TGTGCCAGCAGTCTCCGACAGGCAATCTCTGGGGCCAACGTCCTGACTTTC.

This chain links TRBV3-1 (or the pseudogene TRBV3-2) with TRBJ2-7, with TRBD2 as a possible D gene (6 bases). CDR1 LGHDT and CDR2 YNNKEL come from the germline V gene (reference sequence). Trimming removed 4 bases from V and 7 bases from J, with 14 bases in between. The CDR3 is made up of 13 amino acids. This CDR3 reads CASSLYRDSEQYV. CDR3 bases: TGTGCCAGCAGCCTCTACCGGGACTCTGAGCAGTACGTC.

The genes are TRBV6-6 and TRBJ1-1, with a possible D match to TRBD1 (6 bases). CDR3 length: 15 amino acids. Germline-derived CDR1 and CDR2 are MNHNY and SVGAGI (reference sequence). V was shortened by 5 bases and J by 1 base, with 14 bases between the two germline ends. The CDR3 coding sequence is TGTGCCAGCAGTCCGAGGACAGCCTGGAACACTGAAGCTTTCTTT. Translating it yields CASSPRTAWNTEAFF.